A single sample is the source of the 24 T cell receptor beta chains below, sequenced in a study of low-dose radiotherapy and immunotherapy resistance in tumors. cDNA synthesis used a TRAV/TRBV-specific primer set for both chains. TCRs underwent 20 PCR cycles of amplification with a constant-region primer and V-primer adapter. TCRdb independently ran MiXCR on the reads; one entry per CDR3 protein. The repertoire has about 9,200 distinct CDR3 sequences, less than 50% of them found once; the top ten carry approximately 6%. These receptors all come from a human donor with advanced metastatic prostate, ovarian, gallbladder or colorectal cancer (not recorded which). This table probably holds off-target reads from a library built for another chain.

This clonotype was found a few times. The V gene is TRBV6-1, the J gene TRBJ2-1; 11 positions agree with TRBD2. Per the germline V gene, CDR1 is MNHNS and CDR2 is SASEGT. This CDR3 is built from 16 residues. Germline trimming cut 1 base from V and 8 bases from J; bases unmatched to any gene: 7. Here the CDR3 reads CASSEGLAGGAHEQFF. CDR3 nucleotide sequence: TGTGCCAGCAGTGAAGGATTAGCGGGGGGGGCCCATGAGCAGTTCTTC.

This chain uses TRBV6-1 with TRBJ1-5; 8 bases map to TRBD1. J gave up 7 bases and V 3 bases, and 14 bases lay outside the gene matches. CDR3 length: 17 amino acids. Germline loops: CDR1 MNHNS, CDR2 SASEGT. DNA for the CDR3: TGTGCCAGCAGTGACCGAACCGGACAGGGAGGAGGGCAGCCCCAGCATTTT. This sequence encodes CASSDRTGQGGGQPQHF.

The gene calls are TRBV20-1 and TRBJ2-1; tentatively, D is TRBD2 (5 bases). This CDR3 is 13 amino acids long. The germline V gene encodes CDR1 DFQATT and CDR2 SNEGSKA (reference sequence). V gave up 6 bases and J gave up 5 bases, with 14 bases separating them. The CDR3, as DNA: TGCAGTGCCCAGCGGCAAGGTCACAATGAGCAGTTCTTC. Protein sequence: CSAQRQGHNEQFF.

The chain combines TRBV4-1 with TRBJ1-1, with D perhaps TRBD1 (6 bases). This CDR3 spans 12 amino acids. Germline V lookup: CDR1 MGHRA, CDR2 YSYEKL. Trimming took 4 bases from V and 9 from J, leaving 12 bases between them. The CDR3 reads CASSLMGAQAFF. CDR3 sequence (DNA): TGCGCCAGCAGCCTGATGGGGGCTCAAGCTTTCTTT.

With regard to this clonotype: The germline gene is not matched at one end of the junction; a read error may be the cause. The chain carries TRBV29-1 and TRBJ2-7; TRBD1 agrees at 7 bases. From germline, CDR1 is SQVTM and CDR2 ANQGSEA. CDR3 length equals 14 residues. CDR3 in amino acids: CSVEDTGVTYEQYF. The CDR3 nucleotides are TGTAGCGTTGAAGACACAGGGGTGACCTACGAGCAGTACTTC.

The chain couples TRBV6-1 to TRBJ2-7; a weak D match, TRBD1 (5 bases). Germline CDR1 is MNHNS and CDR2 is SASEGT. The CDR3 consists of 11 residues. V was shortened by 7 bases and J by 6 bases, with 10 bases between the two germline ends. The CDR3 bases are TGTGCCAGCAAATGGGGCACCGAGCAGTACTTC. It encodes CASKWGTEQYF.

The gene calls are TRBV13 and TRBJ1-2; D uncertain. Germline V CDR1 and CDR2: PRHDT, FYEKMQ (reference sequence). CDR3 length equals 13 residues. The V gene lost 7 bases and the J gene lost 3 bases, with 12 bases spanning the gap. The DNA of the CDR3 is TGTGCCAGCACAACGAGGGAAGACTATGGCTACACCTTC. Translation gives CASTTREDYGYTF.

This clonotype has more than one count but fewer than ten. The chain is built from TRBV27 and TRBJ2-7; 7 bases are a match to TRBD1. Germline values: CDR1 MNHEY, CDR2 SMNVEV (reference sequence). Losses at the gene ends were 6 bases for V and 6 bases for J; bases not matched to a gene: 2. There are 11 residues in the CDR3. CDR3 amino acids: CASSTGAEQYF. CDR3 bases: TGTGCCAGCAGCACAGGGGCCGAGCAGTACTTC.

As concerns this clonotype: A junction end diverges from the germline sequence, so it may reflect a read error. V gene TRBV20-1 combines with J gene TRBJ2-7; TRBD2 aligns across 10 bases. This CDR3 is 14 amino acids long. Germline CDR1 is DFQATT and CDR2 is SNEGSKA (reference sequence). The CDR3 DNA follows: TGCAGTGCGAATCCGGGACTAGCGCCCTACGAGCAGTATTTC. Translated, it gives CSANPGLAPYEQYF.

The J gene is TRBJ2-3, the V gene TRBV29-1, with 8 positions matching TRBD1. CDR1 and CDR2 (germline): SQVTM, ANQGSEA. V trimming: 6 bases; J trimming: 3 bases; junction bases outside the gene matches: 14. This CDR3 comprises 16 residues. CDR3 loop: CSVPTPRTGSTDTQYF. In nucleotides, the CDR3 is TGCAGCGTGCCCACCCCGCGGACAGGGAGTACAGATACGCAGTATTTT.

This chain uses TRBV5-1 with TRBJ2-1; a possible D gene is TRBD2 (5 bases). Germline loops: CDR1 SGHRS, CDR2 YFSETQ. This CDR3 has 11 amino acids. V lost 7 bases and J lost 4, with 6 bases in between. The CDR3 DNA follows: TGCGCCAGCGGGGAGTACAATGAGCAGTTCTTC. This translates into CASGEYNEQFF. Complete variable domain (other parts from reference TRBV5-1 and TRBJ2-1): KAGVTQTPRYLIKTRGQQVTLSCSPISGHRSVSWYQQTPGQGLQFLFEYFSETQRNKGNFPGRFSGRQFSNSRSEMNVSTLELGDSALYLCASGEYNEQFFGPGTRLTVL.

The chain carries TRBV2 and TRBJ2-2, with 8 bases fitting TRBD2. The CDR3 is 14 residues long. Germline CDR1 and CDR2: SNHLY and FYNNEI. V dropped 3 bases and J dropped 7; count of bases not matched to a gene: 4. The CDR3 loop is CASSDSLAVGELFF. The DNA of the CDR3 is TGTGCCAGCAGTGATTCACTAGCGGTCGGGGAGCTGTTTTTT.

This clonotype has just a few counts. The genes are TRBV29-1 and TRBJ1-5; D not certain. This CDR3 comprises 13 residues. Trimming removed 5 bases at V and 3 bases at J, with 11 bases between. Germline CDR1 SQVTM, CDR2 ANQGSEA. This CDR3 reads CSVRAANNQPQHF. DNA for the CDR3: TGCAGCGTTCGGGCAGCGAACAATCAGCCCCAGCATTTT.

This clonotype was found a few times. The rearrangement uses TRBV2 and TRBJ2-5; D possibly matches TRBD1 or TRBD2 (5 bases each). From germline, CDR1 is SNHLY and CDR2 FYNNEI. Trimming took off 2 bases at V and 0 bases at J, with 7 bases between the two ends. The CDR3 totals 14 residues. CDR3 loop: CASSEWGYQETQYF. The CDR3 DNA is TGTGCCAGCAGTGAATGGGGGTACCAAGAGACCCAGTACTTC.

The chain combines TRBV2 with TRBJ1-5; TRBD1 might be the D (6 bases). V lost 5 bases and J 6 bases, leaving 14 bases between the germline ends. Germline CDR1 SNHLY, CDR2 FYNNEI. This CDR3 region has 14 residues. The CDR3 DNA sequence: TGTGCCAGCAGTACCGACAGGTCCAGTCAGCCCCAGCATTTT. Translated, it gives CASSTDRSSQPQHF.

This clonotype is labeled medium-sized. This CDR3 reads CASSPLAGANEQFF. In DNA form, the CDR3 reads TGTGCCAGCTCACCATTGGCGGGGGCGAATGAGCAGTTCTTC. This chain joins TRBV18 and TRBJ2-1; possible D gene TRBD2, 7 bases. V lost 2 bases and J lost 7, with 12 bases in between. The CDR3 is 14 residues long. The germline gives CDR1 KGHSH, CDR2 LQKENI.

By frequency in the sample, this clonotype is medium-sized. The chain recombines TRBV21-1 with TRBJ2-7. TRBV21-1 is marked as a pseudogene. The CDR3 consists of 13 residues. CDR3 DNA sequence: TGTGCCAGCAGTTCCCAGAGCTCCTACGAGCAGTACTTC. It specifies CASSSQSSYEQYF.

The chain employs TRBV18 and TRBJ2-1; the D call may be TRBD1 or TRBD2 (5 bases each). The CDR3 runs 13 residues. Trimming removed 3 bases at V and 7 bases at J, with 10 bases between. Germline CDR1 KGHSH, CDR2 LQKENI. CDR3 amino acids: CASSPGPQNEQFF. The CDR3 nucleotides read TGTGCCAGCTCACCGGGACCGCAGAATGAGCAGTTCTTC. The entire variable domain, with the rest obtained from reference TRBV18 and TRBJ2-1, is as follows: NAGVMQNPRHLVRRRGQEARLRCSPMKGHSHVYWYRQLPEEGLKFMVYLQKENIIDESGMPKERFSAEFPKEGPSILRIQQVVRGDSAAYFCASSPGPQNEQFFGPGTRLTVL.

J is TRBJ2-5 and V is TRBV4-2; 9 bases match TRBD2. Unmatched junction bases numbered 11, after V lost 1 base and J lost 5 bases. This CDR3 region has 17 residues. CDR1 LGHNA and CDR2 YNFKEQ come from the germline V gene. The CDR3 sequence is CASSQVVVAGGPETQYF. The CDR3 nucleotides are TGTGCCAGCAGCCAAGTGGTGGTGGCGGGAGGGCCCGAGACCCAGTACTTC.

This clonotype showed up just a few times. The rearrangement joins TRBV29-1 to TRBJ1-1; TRBD1 aligns across 8 bases. Germline CDR1 reads SQVTM; CDR2 reads ANQGSEA. The CDR3 extends over 13 amino acids. Trimming removed 7 bases from V and 5 bases from J; junction bases left unmatched: 9. The CDR3: CSDQQGGRTEAFF. CDR3 DNA sequence: TGCAGCGATCAACAGGGGGGGCGAACTGAAGCTTTCTTT.

The chain has TRBV14 and TRBJ2-3, with unresolved D. Between the trimmed V and J ends, which lost 5 bases and 6 bases, there was a span of 6 bases. The CDR3 loop spans 11 amino acids. The germline V gene has CDR1 SGHDN and CDR2 FVKESK. The DNA for the CDR3 is TGTGCCAGCAGCTTCGCGGATACGCAGTATTTT. Translation gives CASSFADTQYF. Full variable domain (missing parts from reference TRBV14 and TRBJ2-3): EAGVTQFPSHSVIEKGQTVTLRCDPISGHDNLYWYRRVMGKEIKFLLHFVKESKQDESGMPNNRFLAERTGGTYSTLKVQPAELEDSGVYFCASSFADTQYFGPGTRLTVL.

This clonotype was seen just once. The chain is built from TRBV5-6 and TRBJ2-1; 8 positions match TRBD2. The CDR3 extends over 13 amino acids. V dropped 7 bases and J dropped 3; count of bases not matched to a gene: 3. Germline loops: CDR1 SGHDT, CDR2 YYEEEE. The CDR3 region is CASCGTSYNEQFF. CDR3 DNA: TGTGCCAGCTGCGGGACTAGCTACAATGAGCAGTTCTTC. Drawing the rest from reference TRBV5-6 and TRBJ2-1, the complete variable domain is DAGVTQSPTHLIKTRGQQVTLRCSPKSGHDTVSWYQQALGQGPQFIFQYYEEEERQRGNFPDRFSGHQFPNYSSELNVNALLLGDSALYLCASCGTSYNEQFFGPGTRLTVL.

This clonotype has a handful of counts. This chain links TRBV2 with TRBJ1-5, with a possible D match to TRBD1 (5 bases). V was trimmed by 2 bases and J by 0 bases, leaving 8 bases between them. CDR3 size: 15 residues. Germline CDR1 SNHLY, CDR2 FYNNEI. This CDR3 is CASSEQGNSNQPQHF. CDR3 sequence (DNA): TGTGCCAGCAGTGAACAGGGAAATAGCAATCAGCCCCAGCATTTT.

CDR3 nucleotide sequence: TGTGCCAGCAGTTCTGGTTCAGGGGCTTCTTACGAGCAGTACTTC. Amino acids: CASSSGSGASYEQYF. The chain has TRBV6-2 or TRBV6-3 and TRBJ2-7; the D gene is possibly TRBD1 (6 bases). Germline values: CDR1 MNHEY, CDR2 SVGEGT. The length of the CDR3 is 15 residues. V lost 4 bases and J 4 bases, leaving 17 bases between the germline ends.